These T cell receptor beta chains were read from a single sample in a study of cytomegalovirus exposure and HLA in healthy donors. Method: immunoSEQ multiplex PCR; TCRdb's copy keeps in-frame clones and lacks some. The repertoire holds around 130,000 clones, with 85% to 90% as singletons. The sequencing sample was made of PBMCs. The source of these receptors is a young man in good health and CMV-seronegative. CDR3s leave out the opening cysteine and the closing phenylalanine or tryptophan. Fields, in order: V gene, J gene, CDR3 protein.

TRBV28,TRBJ2-2,ASRPNGPGHTGELF
TRBV27,TRBJ2-3,ASSRLNRDRGLSDTQY
TRBV5-6,TRBJ1-2,ASSLGTTIYGYT
TRBV27,TRBJ2-3,ASSSSGGWVGTDTQY
TRBV18,TRBJ2-4,ASSPLGAAVTKNIQY
TRBV15,TRBJ1-4,ATSFSGITNEKLF
TRBV27,TRBJ2-7,ASSLSGVPDEQY
TRBV4-2,TRBJ1-2,ASSQERGDPTGYT
TRBV28,TRBJ1-6,ASSFNWGADNSPLH
TRBV15,TRBJ2-3,ATSRDLLESAASTDTQY
TRBV7-6,TRBJ2-7,ASSLDPGGRNEQY
TRBV5-1,TRBJ1-5,ASSLGVWGREVGQPQH
TRBV6-5,TRBJ1-2,ASSYSTDSTNYGYT
TRBV7-9,TRBJ1-3,ASSTGQGAVGNTIY
TRBV29-1,TRBJ1-2,RVGGSYGYT
TRBV2,TRBJ1-6,ASTVPGSSYNSPLH
TRBV5-5,TRBJ2-7,ASSLMDRTYEQY
TRBV10-3,TRBJ2-7,AISGGDRGYDEQY
TRBV28,TRBJ2-7,ASSLTTGAYEQY
TRBV19,TRBJ1-1,ASSIIGGQGGAF
TRBV4-2,TRBJ1-1,ASSPKNRGNTEAF
TRBV6-5,TRBJ1-2,ASRNYGGYT
TRBV11-2,TRBJ1-2,ASSLSGNVRNYGYT
TRBV2,TRBJ1-5,ASSATGVQPQH
TRBV5-6,TRBJ1-5,ASSLGQYSNQPQH
TRBV7-9,TRBJ1-4,ASSVSDPLITNEKLF
TRBV4-1,TRBJ1-5,ASSKQGDQPQH
TRBV28,TRBJ1-2,ASSFGTEKLYGYT
TRBV19,TRBJ1-5,ASSADMVQPQH
TRBV4-1,TRBJ1-2,ASSPGQGYGYT
TRBV2,TRBJ2-1,ASGTGGEDEQF
TRBV5-4,TRBJ2-7,ASSPNGGGSYEQY
TRBV5-4,TRBJ2-7,ASKVQGYEQY
TRBV6-5,TRBJ2-7,ASSYAAGAFYEQY
TRBV28,TRBJ2-2,ASTVVSGGTGELF
TRBV11-3,TRBJ2-4,ASSLQNPGQGR
TRBV4-1,TRBJ1-2,ASSPTQLEFHGYT
TRBV5-1,TRBJ1-2,ASSEGQTRYGYT
TRBV28,TRBJ1-2,ASSVIDTYGYT
TRBV11-2,TRBJ1-1,ASSLVSPGDTEAF
TRBV7-9,TRBJ2-3,ASSSRTVGGTDTQY
TRBV5-1,TRBJ1-2,ASSLGQGGPLANYGYT
TRBV28,TRBJ2-3,ASSLSLTTDTQY
TRBV7-2,TRBJ1-4,ASSLREDNEKLF
TRBV27,TRBJ2-7,ASAKGAPYPYEQY
TRBV12-5,TRBJ1-3,ASGFPAGRSSGNTIY
TRBV6-5,TRBJ2-7,ASRSETGAPEQY
TRBV4-1,TRBJ1-5,ASSQGLDRLDQPQH
TRBV5-4,TRBJ1-6,ASSRKPGENSYNSPLH
TRBV7-9,TRBJ2-7,ASSLSTSGAREQY
TRBV9,TRBJ1-2,ASSGKRDSSFFGYT
TRBV7-9,TRBJ2-4,ASSAGQTLAKNIQY